The 20 T cell receptor beta chains given below trace back to one sample, sequenced in a study of blood T cell repertoires in COVID-19 (dated by TCRdb to 2020 to 2022). Libraries came from the immunoSEQ multiplex PCR assay. As stored in TCRdb, this immuneACCESS dataset retains in-frame rearrangements with V and J assigned. A fraction of the clones does not appear; measured against another copy, unresolved V genes explain less than half of the discrepancy, and the remainder lacks a known reason. The sample has around 210,000 clones on record, more than 70% of them singletons. Of the sample, 15% to 20% falls within the top ten clones. Sequenced sample: peripheral blood. These receptors were taken from a man in his fifties or sixties with COVID-19, enrolled during active disease.

J is TRBJ1-2 and V is TRBV5-4; 8 positions match TRBD1. The CDR3 runs to 15 residues. CDR1 is SGHNT, CDR2 YYREEE, per germline (reference sequence). The V and J ends lost 4 bases and 3 bases, in that order; junction bases with no gene match: 8. CDR3 sequence (DNA): TGTGCCAGCAGCATCAGGGGGCCCACGGACTATGGCTACACCTTC. This encodes CASSIRGPTDYGYTF.

The rearrangement joins TRBV11-2 to TRBJ2-1; 9 positions match TRBD1. Losses at the gene ends were 0 bases for V and 0 bases for J; bases not matched to a gene: 3. The germline V gene has CDR1 SGHAT and CDR2 FQNNGV. The CDR3 totals 17 residues. The CDR3 loop reads CASSLDTTGGSYNEQFF. The CDR3 DNA sequence: TGTGCCAGCAGCTTAGATACGACAGGGGGCTCCTACAATGAGCAGTTCTTC. Based on the CDR3 plus reference TRBV11-2 and TRBJ2-1, the full variable domain is EAGVAQSPRYKIIEKRQSVAFWCNPISGHATLYWYQQILGQGPKLLIQFQNNGVVDDSQLPKDRFSAERLKGVDSTLKIQPAKLEDSAVYLCASSLDTTGGSYNEQFFGPGTRLTVL.

The chain joins TRBV9 to TRBJ1-6; D gene unclear. Germline CDR1 is SGDLS and CDR2 is YYNGEE. CDR3 length: 16 amino acids. Trimming removed 0 bases at V and 0 bases at J, with 7 bases between. The CDR3 coding sequence is TGTGCCAGCAGCGTAGGATACAGCTCCTATAATTCACCCCTCCACTTT. Translated, it gives CASSVGYSSYNSPLHF. Looking up the rest from reference TRBV9 and TRBJ1-6 gives the full variable domain: DSGVTQTPKHLITATGQRVTLRCSPRSGDLSVYWYQQSLDQGLQFLIQYYNGEERAKGNILERFSAQQFPDLHSELNLSSLELGDSALYFCASSVGYSSYNSPLHFGNGTRLTVT.

The chain carries TRBV14 and TRBJ1-2, with TRBD1 matching over 8 bases. V shed 2 bases and J 3 bases; nucleotides not matched to a gene: 11. Germline V gene sequence: CDR1 SGHDN, CDR2 FVKESK. This CDR3 contains 17 residues. The CDR3 is CASSQRTRQGPDYGYTF. Here the CDR3 DNA reads TGTGCCAGCAGCCAACGAACGCGACAGGGGCCGGACTATGGCTACACCTTC. Filled out from reference TRBV14 and TRBJ1-2, the complete variable domain reads EAGVTQFPSHSVIEKGQTVTLRCDPISGHDNLYWYRRVMGKEIKFLLHFVKESKQDESGMPNNRFLAERTGGTYSTLKVQPAELEDSGVYFCASSQRTRQGPDYGYTFGSGTRLTVV.

The chain recombines TRBV9 with TRBJ2-3; D might be TRBD2 (6 bases). The CDR3 length is 14 residues. V lost 3 bases to trimming and J lost 10 bases, with 18 bases between them. CDR1 and CDR2 from the germline V gene are SGDLS and YYNGEE. The CDR3 is CASSADGLWGAQYF. CDR3 DNA: TGTGCCAGCAGCGCGGACGGTCTGTGGGGGGCGCAGTATTTT. The full variable domain, its missing parts supplied by reference TRBV9 and TRBJ2-3, is DSGVTQTPKHLITATGQRVTLRCSPRSGDLSVYWYQQSLDQGLQFLIQYYNGEERAKGNILERFSAQQFPDLHSELNLSSLELGDSALYFCASSADGLWGAQYFGPGTRLTVL.

The chain employs TRBV7-2 and TRBJ2-1; D is perhaps TRBD1 (5 bases). The germline gives CDR1 SGHTA, CDR2 FQGNSA. Trimming pared 1 base from V and 9 bases from J, leaving 19 bases between. This CDR3 is built from 16 residues. The chain's CDR3 is CASSLDRQSSGGEQFF. CDR3 coding DNA: TGTGCCAGCAGCTTAGACAGGCAGTCGTCAGGTGGTGAGCAGTTCTTC.

The V and J genes are TRBV4-2 and TRBJ2-2, with TRBD1 matching over 11 bases. CDR1 and CDR2 (germline): LGHNA, YNFKEQ. V gave up 4 bases and J gave up 3 bases; unmatched junction bases: 4. This CDR3 is built from 16 residues. This CDR3 reads CASSPGQGADTGELFF. DNA for the CDR3: TGTGCCAGCAGCCCCGGACAGGGGGCGGACACCGGGGAGCTGTTTTTT.

This chain links TRBV19 with TRBJ2-1; 8 nucleotides align to TRBD2. From germline, CDR1 is LNHDA and CDR2 SQIVND (reference sequence). V dropped 7 bases and J dropped 2; count of bases not matched to a gene: 10. The CDR3 extends over 16 amino acids. The CDR3 loop reads CASNSARAGAYNEQFF. CDR3 nucleotide sequence: TGTGCCAGTAATTCTGCACGAGCGGGAGCCTACAATGAGCAGTTCTTC.

The genes are TRBV7-9 and TRBJ2-2; 7 nucleotides agree with TRBD2. The CDR3 runs 17 residues. The V and J ends lost 1 base and 5 bases, in that order; junction bases with no gene match: 10. Germline CDR1 SEHNR, CDR2 FQNEAQ (reference sequence). CDR3 in amino acids: CASSLVPGLLTTGELFF. CDR3 sequence (DNA): TGTGCCAGCAGCTTAGTACCGGGACTACTTACGACCGGGGAGCTGTTTTTT.

The chain is built from TRBV29-1 and TRBJ2-1; TRBD2 agrees at 7 bases. CDR1 and CDR2 (germline): SQVTM, ANQGSEA. The CDR3 contains 13 residues. The V and J ends lost 3 bases and 7 bases, in that order; junction bases with no gene match: 6. The CDR3 loop reads CSVDLTSRNEQFF. The DNA of the CDR3 is TGCAGCGTTGACTTGACTAGCCGAAATGAGCAGTTCTTC.

J is TRBJ1-4 and V is TRBV6-6, with TRBD1 identical over 7 bases. The CDR3 loop spans 16 amino acids. V was pared by 3 bases and J by 3 bases, with 7 bases of the junction left unmatched. Germline V gene lookup returns CDR1 MNHNY and CDR2 SVGAGI (reference sequence). CDR3 region: CASSYPRTGPNEKLFF. CDR3 bases: TGTGCCAGCAGTTATCCGAGGACAGGCCCTAATGAAAAACTGTTTTTT.

The rearrangement uses TRBV23-1 and TRBJ1-1, with D hard to call. TRBV23-1 is an ORF for which the function is uncertain. This CDR3 contains 16 residues. V shed 0 bases and J shed 3 bases, with 14 bases lying between them. CDR3 nucleotide sequence: TGCGCCAGCAGTCAATCTATCCCGAGGTGGGACACTGAAGCTTTCTTT. Protein sequence: CASSQSIPRWDTEAFF.

The chain links TRBV7-2 to TRBJ2-7; unclear D gene. The germline CDR1 and CDR2 sequences are SGHTA and FQGNSA. Trimming removed 1 base from V and 1 base from J, with 5 bases in between. CDR3 size: 13 residues. CDR3 amino acids: CASSLGPSYEQYF. CDR3 nucleotides: TGTGCCAGCAGCTTAGGGCCATCCTACGAGCAGTACTTC.

This chain links TRBV10-3 with TRBJ2-2; no clear D gene. V lost 6 bases to trimming and J lost 0 bases, with 14 bases between them. This CDR3 spans 16 amino acids. CDR1 and CDR2 (germline): ENHRY, SYGVKD. CDR3 in DNA: TGTGCCATCAGGGCACAGACCCACGCGAACACCGGGGAGCTGTTTTTT. Its translation: CAIRAQTHANTGELFF.

This clone has a handful of counts. Within the sample, other DNA sequences also encode this same CDR3. The chain carries TRBV10-3 and TRBJ1-5, with D maybe TRBD1 (6 bases). Trimming left V 3 bases short and J 1 base short, with 7 bases between. Germline values: CDR1 ENHRY, CDR2 SYGVKD. The CDR3 extends over 14 amino acids. In DNA form, the CDR3 reads TGTGCCATCAGTGAAGGACAGAGCAATCAGCCCCAGCATTTT. Translated: CAISEGQSNQPQHF.

The table lists this clone with a count of one. The same CDR3 arises from other DNA sequences in this sample as well. The chain joins TRBV4-1 to TRBJ1-1; TRBD1 is a possible D gene (6 bases). V was trimmed by 6 bases and J by 1 base, leaving 12 bases between them. Germline values: CDR1 MGHRA, CDR2 YSYEKL. This CDR3 comprises 14 residues. The CDR3 sequence is CASSQDSPNTEAFF. Here the CDR3 DNA reads TGCGCCAGCAGTCAGGACAGCCCGAACACTGAAGCTTTCTTT.

The chain employs TRBV18 and TRBJ1-3; the match to TRBD1 covers 7 bases. The CDR3 is made up of 15 amino acids. V shed 2 bases, J shed 0 bases, and the junction held 1 base outside the gene matches. Per the germline V gene, CDR1 is KGHSH and CDR2 is LQKENI. The CDR3: CASSPWDSSGNTIYF. CDR3 DNA: TGTGCCAGCTCACCATGGGACAGCTCTGGAAACACCATATATTTT. The full variable domain, its missing parts supplied by reference TRBV18 and TRBJ1-3, is NAGVMQNPRHLVRRRGQEARLRCSPMKGHSHVYWYRQLPEEGLKFMVYLQKENIIDESGMPKERFSAEFPKEGPSILRIQQVVRGDSAAYFCASSPWDSSGNTIYFGEGSWLTVV.

CDR3 sequence reads: CASRSPGREATYNEQFF. The CDR3 region has the DNA TGTGCCAGCAGATCCCCGGGACGGGAGGCAACTTACAATGAGCAGTTCTTC. The chain employs TRBV3-1 (or the pseudogene TRBV3-2) and TRBJ2-1; 7 bases match TRBD2. CDR1 is LGHDT and CDR2 is YNNKEL in the germline V gene (reference sequence). CDR3 length equals 17 residues. Trimming removed 6 bases from V and 4 bases from J; junction bases left unmatched: 15.

This clone was seen just once. The chain employs TRBV30 and TRBJ1-3; D possibly corresponds to TRBD1 (5 bases). The germline V gene encodes CDR1 GTSNPN and CDR2 SVGIG (reference sequence). The CDR3 has 15 residues. V was shortened by 0 bases and J by 0 bases, with 9 bases between the two germline ends. This CDR3 reads CAWSVGGHSGNTIYF. The CDR3, as DNA: TGTGCCTGGAGTGTTGGTGGACACTCTGGAAACACCATATATTTT.

V and J are TRBV5-1 and TRBJ1-2; D uncertain. Germline CDR1 SGHRS, CDR2 YFSETQ. The CDR3 length is 13 residues. Trimming shortened V by 0 bases and J by 8 bases, and 11 bases separated the two germline ends. Here the CDR3 DNA reads TGCGCCAGCAGCTTGGACCCAGGAGGCGGCTACACCTTC. It specifies CASSLDPGGGYTF.